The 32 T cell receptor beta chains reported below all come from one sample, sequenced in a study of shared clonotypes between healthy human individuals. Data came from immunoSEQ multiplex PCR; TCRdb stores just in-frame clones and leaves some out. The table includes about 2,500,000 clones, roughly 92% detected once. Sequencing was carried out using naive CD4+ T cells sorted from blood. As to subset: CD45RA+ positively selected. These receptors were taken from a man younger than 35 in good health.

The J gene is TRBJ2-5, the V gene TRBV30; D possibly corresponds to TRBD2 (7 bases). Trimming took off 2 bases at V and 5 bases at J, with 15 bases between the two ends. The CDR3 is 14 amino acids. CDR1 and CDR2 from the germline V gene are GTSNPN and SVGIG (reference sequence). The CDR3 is CAWSTGAGAETQYF. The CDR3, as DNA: TGTGCCTGGAGTACTGGGGCGGGGGCCGAGACCCAGTACTTC.

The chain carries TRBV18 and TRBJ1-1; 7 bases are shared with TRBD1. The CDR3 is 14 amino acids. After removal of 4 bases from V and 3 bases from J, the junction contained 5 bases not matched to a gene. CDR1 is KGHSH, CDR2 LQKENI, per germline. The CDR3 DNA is TGTGCCAGCTCACAGGGGGCGGAGGACACTGAAGCTTTCTTT. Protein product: CASSQGAEDTEAFF.

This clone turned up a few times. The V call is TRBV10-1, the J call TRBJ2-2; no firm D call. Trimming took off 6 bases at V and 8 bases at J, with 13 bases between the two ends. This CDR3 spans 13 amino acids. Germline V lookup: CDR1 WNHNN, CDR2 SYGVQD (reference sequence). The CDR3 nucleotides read TGCGCCAGCAGCCGAGAGCAGGTTGGGGAGCTGTTTTTT. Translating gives CASSREQVGELFF.

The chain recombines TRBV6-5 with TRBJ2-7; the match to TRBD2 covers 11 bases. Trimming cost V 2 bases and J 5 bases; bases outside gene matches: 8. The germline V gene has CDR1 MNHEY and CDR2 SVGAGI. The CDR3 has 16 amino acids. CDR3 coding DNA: TGTGCCAGCAGTTACCACCGCGGACTAGCGGGCGACGAGCAGTACTTC. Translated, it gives CASSYHRGLAGDEQYF.

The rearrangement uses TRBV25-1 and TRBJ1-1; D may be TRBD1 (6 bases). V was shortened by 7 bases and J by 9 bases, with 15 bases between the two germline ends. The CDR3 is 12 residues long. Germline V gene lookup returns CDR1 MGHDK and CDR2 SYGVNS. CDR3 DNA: TGTGCCAGCACCCAGATGGGGACACAAGCTTTCTTT. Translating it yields CASTQMGTQAFF.

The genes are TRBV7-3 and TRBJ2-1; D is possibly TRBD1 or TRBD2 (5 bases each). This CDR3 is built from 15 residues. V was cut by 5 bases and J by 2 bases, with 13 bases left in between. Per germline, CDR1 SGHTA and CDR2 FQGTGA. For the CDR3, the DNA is TGTGCCAGCAGCCCCGAGGGGTGGACCTACAATGAGCAGTTCTTC. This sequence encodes CASSPEGWTYNEQFF.

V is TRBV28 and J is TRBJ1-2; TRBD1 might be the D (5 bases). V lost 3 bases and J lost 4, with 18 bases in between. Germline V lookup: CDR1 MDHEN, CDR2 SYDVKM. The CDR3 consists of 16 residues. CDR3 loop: CASSLGRPLLLYGYTF. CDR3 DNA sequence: TGTGCCAGCAGTTTGGGACGGCCTCTCCTGCTCTATGGCTACACCTTC.

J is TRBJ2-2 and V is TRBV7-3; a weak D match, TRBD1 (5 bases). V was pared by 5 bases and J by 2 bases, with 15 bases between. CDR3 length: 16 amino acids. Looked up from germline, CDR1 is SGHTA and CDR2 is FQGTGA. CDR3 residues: CASSPQGIRNTGELFF. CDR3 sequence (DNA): TGTGCCAGCAGCCCCCAGGGCATCCGAAACACCGGGGAGCTGTTTTTT.

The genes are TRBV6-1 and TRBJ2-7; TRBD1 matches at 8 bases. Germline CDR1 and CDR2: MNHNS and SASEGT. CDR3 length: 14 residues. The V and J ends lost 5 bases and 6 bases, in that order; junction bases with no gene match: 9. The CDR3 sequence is CASSLPQGVLEQYF. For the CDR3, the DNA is TGTGCCAGCAGTCTCCCACAGGGGGTGCTCGAGCAGTACTTC.

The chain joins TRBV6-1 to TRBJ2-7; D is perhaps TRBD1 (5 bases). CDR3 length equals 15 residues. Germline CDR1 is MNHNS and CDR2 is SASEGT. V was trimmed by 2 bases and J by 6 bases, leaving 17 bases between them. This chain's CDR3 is CASSELPRQGTEQYF. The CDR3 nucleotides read TGTGCCAGCAGTGAATTGCCGAGGCAGGGCACCGAGCAGTACTTC.

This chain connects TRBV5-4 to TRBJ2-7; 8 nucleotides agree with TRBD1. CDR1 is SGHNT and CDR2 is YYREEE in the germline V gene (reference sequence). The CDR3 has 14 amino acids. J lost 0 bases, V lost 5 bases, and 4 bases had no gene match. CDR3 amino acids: CASSPQGVSYEQYF. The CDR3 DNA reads TGTGCCAGCAGTCCACAGGGGGTCTCCTACGAGCAGTACTTC.

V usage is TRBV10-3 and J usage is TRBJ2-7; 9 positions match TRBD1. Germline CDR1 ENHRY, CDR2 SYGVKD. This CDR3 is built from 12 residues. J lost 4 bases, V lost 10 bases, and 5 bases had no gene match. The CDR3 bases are TGTGCCACCGGGACAGGGAGTTACGAGCAGTACTTC. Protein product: CATGTGSYEQYF.

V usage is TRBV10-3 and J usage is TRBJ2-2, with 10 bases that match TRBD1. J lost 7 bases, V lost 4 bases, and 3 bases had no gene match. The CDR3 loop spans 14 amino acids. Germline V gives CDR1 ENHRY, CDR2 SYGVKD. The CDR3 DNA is TGTGCCATCAGTGCGGGACAGGGGATCGGGGAGCTGTTTTTT. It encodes CAISAGQGIGELFF.

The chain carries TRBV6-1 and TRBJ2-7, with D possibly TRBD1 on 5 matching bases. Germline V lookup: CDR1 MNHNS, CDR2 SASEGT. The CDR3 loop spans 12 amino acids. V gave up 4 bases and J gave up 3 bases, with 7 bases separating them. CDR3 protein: CASSGTIYEQYF. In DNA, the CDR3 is TGTGCCAGCAGTGGGACAATCTACGAGCAGTACTTC.

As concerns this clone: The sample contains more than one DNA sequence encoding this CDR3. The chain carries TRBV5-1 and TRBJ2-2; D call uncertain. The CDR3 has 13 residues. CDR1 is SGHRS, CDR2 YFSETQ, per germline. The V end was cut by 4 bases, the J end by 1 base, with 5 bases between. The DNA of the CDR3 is TGCGCCAGCAGCCCGCGGAACACCGGGGAGCTGTTTTTT. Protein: CASSPRNTGELFF.

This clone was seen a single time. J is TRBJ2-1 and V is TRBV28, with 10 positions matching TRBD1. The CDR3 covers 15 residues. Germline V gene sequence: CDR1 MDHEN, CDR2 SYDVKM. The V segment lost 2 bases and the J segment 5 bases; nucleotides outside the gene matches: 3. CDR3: CASSLGDRGNNEQFF. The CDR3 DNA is TGTGCCAGCAGTTTAGGGGACAGGGGCAACAATGAGCAGTTCTTC.

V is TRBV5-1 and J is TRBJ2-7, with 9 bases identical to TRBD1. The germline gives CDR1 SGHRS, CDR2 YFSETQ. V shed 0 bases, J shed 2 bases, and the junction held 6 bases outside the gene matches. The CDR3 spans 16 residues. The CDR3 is CASSLAGQGIPYEQYF. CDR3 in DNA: TGCGCCAGCAGCTTGGCCGGACAGGGGATTCCCTACGAGCAGTACTTC.

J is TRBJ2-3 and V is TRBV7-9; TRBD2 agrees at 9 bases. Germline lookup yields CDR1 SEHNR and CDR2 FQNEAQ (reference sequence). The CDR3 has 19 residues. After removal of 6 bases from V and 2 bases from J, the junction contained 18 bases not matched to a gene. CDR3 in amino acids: CASSPRGAKAGGFTDTQYF. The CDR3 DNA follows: TGTGCCAGCAGTCCCCGAGGAGCTAAAGCGGGGGGCTTCACAGATACGCAGTATTTT. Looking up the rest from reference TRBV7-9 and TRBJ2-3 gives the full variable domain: DTGVSQNPRHKITKRGQNVTFRCDPISEHNRLYWYRQTLGQGPEFLTYFQNEAQLEKSRLLSDRFSAERPKGSFSTLEIQRTEQGDSAMYLCASSPRGAKAGGFTDTQYFGPGTRLTVL.

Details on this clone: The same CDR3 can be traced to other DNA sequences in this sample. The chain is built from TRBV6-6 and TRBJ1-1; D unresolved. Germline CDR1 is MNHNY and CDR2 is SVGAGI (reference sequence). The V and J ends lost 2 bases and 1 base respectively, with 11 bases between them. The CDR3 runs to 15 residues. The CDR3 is CASSYGIDRNTEAFF. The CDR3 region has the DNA TGTGCCAGCAGTTACGGTATCGATCGGAACACTGAAGCTTTCTTT.

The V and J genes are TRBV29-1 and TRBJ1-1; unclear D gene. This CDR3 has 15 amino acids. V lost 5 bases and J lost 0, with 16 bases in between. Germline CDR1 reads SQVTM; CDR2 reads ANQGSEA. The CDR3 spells CSVNVGPGLNTEAFF. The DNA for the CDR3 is TGCAGCGTTAATGTGGGTCCAGGACTGAACACTGAAGCTTTCTTT.

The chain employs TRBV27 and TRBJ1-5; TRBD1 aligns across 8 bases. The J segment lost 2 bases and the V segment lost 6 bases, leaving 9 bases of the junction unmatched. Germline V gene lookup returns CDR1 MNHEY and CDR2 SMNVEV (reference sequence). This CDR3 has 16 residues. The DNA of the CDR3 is TGTGCCAGCAGCGGACAGGGAGGTTTGGGCAATCAGCCCCAGCATTTT. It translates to CASSGQGGLGNQPQHF.

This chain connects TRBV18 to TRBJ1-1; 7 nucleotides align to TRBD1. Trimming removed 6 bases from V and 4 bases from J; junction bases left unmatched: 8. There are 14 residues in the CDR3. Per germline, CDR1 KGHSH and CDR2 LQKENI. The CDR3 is CASSQRGRGTEAFF. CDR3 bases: TGTGCCAGCTCCCAGAGGGGGCGCGGCACTGAAGCTTTCTTT.

CDR3 bases: TGTGCCTGGAGTGTTGGGGACAGTTACAATGAGCAGTTCTTC. This encodes CAWSVGDSYNEQFF. The V gene is TRBV30, the J gene TRBJ2-1; TRBD1 aligns across 7 bases. This CDR3 contains 14 residues. Germline trimming cut 0 bases from V and 4 bases from J; bases unmatched to any gene: 3. Germline values: CDR1 GTSNPN, CDR2 SVGIG (reference sequence).

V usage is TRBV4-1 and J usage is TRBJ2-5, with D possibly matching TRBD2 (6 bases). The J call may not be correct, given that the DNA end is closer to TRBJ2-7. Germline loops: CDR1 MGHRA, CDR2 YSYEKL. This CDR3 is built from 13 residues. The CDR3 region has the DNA TGCGCCAGCAGCCCGAGGGACTTGTACGAGCAGTACTTC. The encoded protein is CASSPRDLYEQYF.

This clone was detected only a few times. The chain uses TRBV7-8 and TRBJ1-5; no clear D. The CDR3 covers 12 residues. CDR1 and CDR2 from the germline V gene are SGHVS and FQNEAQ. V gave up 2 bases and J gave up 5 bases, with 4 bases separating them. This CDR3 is CASSLSYQPQHF. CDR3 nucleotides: TGTGCCAGCAGCTTATCGTATCAGCCCCAGCATTTT. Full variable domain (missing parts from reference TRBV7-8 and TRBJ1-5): GAGVSQSPRYKVAKRGQDVALRCDPISGHVSLFWYQQALGQGPEFLTYFQNEAQLDKSGLPSDRFFAERPEGSVSTLKIQRTQQEDSAVYLCASSLSYQPQHFGDGTRLSIL.

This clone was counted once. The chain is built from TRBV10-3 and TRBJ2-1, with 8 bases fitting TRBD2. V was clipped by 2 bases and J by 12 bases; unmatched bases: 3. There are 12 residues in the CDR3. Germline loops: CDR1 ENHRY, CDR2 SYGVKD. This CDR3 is CAISEGGGWQFF. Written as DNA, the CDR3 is TGTGCCATCAGTGAGGGCGGGGGGTGGCAGTTCTTC.

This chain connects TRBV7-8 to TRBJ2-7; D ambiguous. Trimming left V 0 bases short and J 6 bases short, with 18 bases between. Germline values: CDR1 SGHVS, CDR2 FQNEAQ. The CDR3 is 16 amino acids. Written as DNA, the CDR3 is TGTGCCAGCAGCTTAGCGATCCCGCAGGTCGAGGCCGAGCAGTACTTC. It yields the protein CASSLAIPQVEAEQYF.

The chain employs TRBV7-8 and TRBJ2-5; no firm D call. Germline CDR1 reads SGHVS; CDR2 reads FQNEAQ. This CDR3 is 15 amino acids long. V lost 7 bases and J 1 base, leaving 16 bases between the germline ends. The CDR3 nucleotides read TGTGCCAGCAACAGTAGAGGACGGGCCCAAGAGACCCAGTACTTC. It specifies CASNSRGRAQETQYF. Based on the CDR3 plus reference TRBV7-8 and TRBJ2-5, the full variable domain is GAGVSQSPRYKVAKRGQDVALRCDPISGHVSLFWYQQALGQGPEFLTYFQNEAQLDKSGLPSDRFFAERPEGSVSTLKIQRTQQEDSAVYLCASNSRGRAQETQYFGPGTRLLVL.

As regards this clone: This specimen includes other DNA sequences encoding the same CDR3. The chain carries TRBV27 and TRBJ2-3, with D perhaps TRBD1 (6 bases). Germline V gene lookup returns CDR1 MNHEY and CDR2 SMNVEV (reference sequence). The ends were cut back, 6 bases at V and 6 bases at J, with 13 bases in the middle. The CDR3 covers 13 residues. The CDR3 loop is CASRKTGTDTQYF. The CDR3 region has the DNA TGTGCCAGCAGGAAAACAGGGACCGATACGCAGTATTTT.

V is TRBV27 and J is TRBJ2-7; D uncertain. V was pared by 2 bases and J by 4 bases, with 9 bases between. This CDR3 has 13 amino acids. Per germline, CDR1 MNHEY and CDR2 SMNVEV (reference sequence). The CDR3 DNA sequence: TGTGCCAGCAGTTTAGGGATAACTTACGAGCAGTACTTC. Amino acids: CASSLGITYEQYF.

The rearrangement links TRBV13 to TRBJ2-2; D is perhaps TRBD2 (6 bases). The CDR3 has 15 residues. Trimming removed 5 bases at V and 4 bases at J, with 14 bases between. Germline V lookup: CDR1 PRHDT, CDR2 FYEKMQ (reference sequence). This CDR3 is CASSPRAGLTGELFF. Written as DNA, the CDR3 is TGTGCCAGCAGCCCCAGGGCGGGACTCACCGGGGAGCTGTTTTTT.

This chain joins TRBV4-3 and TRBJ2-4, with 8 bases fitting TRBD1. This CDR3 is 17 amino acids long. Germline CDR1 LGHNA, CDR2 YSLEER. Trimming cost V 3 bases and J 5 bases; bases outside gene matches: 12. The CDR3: CASSQDFYDRGENIQYF. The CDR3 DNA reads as TGCGCCAGCAGCCAGGATTTTTATGACAGGGGTGAAAACATTCAGTACTTC.